A single sample is the source of the 27 T cell receptor beta chains below, sequenced in a study of T cell repertoires in cytomegalovirus infection. A single record per CDR3 protein comes from TCRdb applying MiXCR to the reads. The sample records approximately 550,000 distinct CDR3 sequences, 16% being singletons. Sequenced material: CD8+ T cells from PBMCs. The receptors were gathered from a human donor in good health (CMV status not recorded). Some clones in this sample may be carry-over from other donors' samples.

This chain connects TRBV2 to TRBJ2-7, with 9 bases fitting TRBD1. V lost 10 bases, J lost 6 bases, and 10 bases stayed unmatched. This CDR3 comprises 13 residues. Germline CDR1 is SNHLY and CDR2 is FYNNEI. The CDR3 nucleotides read TGTGCCACCCGGGGACAGGGACTGGTCGAGCAGTACTTC. Its translation: CATRGQGLVEQYF.

In this sample, this clonotype turned up many times. This chain uses TRBV27 with TRBJ2-4, with D maybe TRBD2 (6 bases). Trimming left V 5 bases short and J 7 bases short, with 18 bases between. The germline gives CDR1 MNHEY, CDR2 SMNVEV (reference sequence). The CDR3 is 15 amino acids. The CDR3 here is CASSPKTSVTNIQYF. The CDR3 DNA is TGTGCCAGCAGTCCCAAGACTAGTGTAACGAACATTCAGTACTTC.

A few counts support this clonotype. V usage is TRBV19 and J usage is TRBJ2-7; 7 bases agree with TRBD2. This CDR3 contains 13 residues. Germline V gives CDR1 LNHDA, CDR2 SQIVND (reference sequence). V gave up 7 bases and J gave up 3 bases; unmatched junction bases: 6. The CDR3, as DNA: TGTGCCAGTACCCGGGAGGAGGGCTACGAGCAGTACTTC. The encoded protein is CASTREEGYEQYF.

This clonotype was recorded at least ten times. The chain recombines TRBV12-3 or TRBV12-4 with TRBJ2-1, with 9 nucleotides matching TRBD1. The length of the CDR3 is 13 residues. With 6 bases clipped from V and 6 bases from J, the junction kept 3 bases outside the gene matches. CDR3 coding DNA: TGTGCCAGCAGGAAGACAGGGGGCAATGAGCAGTTCTTC. Translation gives CASRKTGGNEQFF.

This clonotype came up many times. This chain joins TRBV4-1 and TRBJ1-2; possibly TRBD1 for D (6 bases). CDR1 MGHRA and CDR2 YSYEKL come from the germline V gene. The V end lost 2 bases, the J end lost 4 bases, and 17 bases lay between the germline ends. The CDR3 has 16 amino acids. CDR3 in amino acids: CASSQPPGGRTYGYTF. The CDR3 DNA sequence: TGCGCCAGCAGCCAACCCCCCGGGGGGCGCACCTATGGCTACACCTTC.

This clonotype came up a few times. The chain joins TRBV24-1 to TRBJ1-2; D may be TRBD1 (6 bases). The V end lost 2 bases, the J end lost 1 base, and 10 bases lay between the germline ends. CDR3 size: 15 residues. Germline values: CDR1 KGHDR, CDR2 SFDVKD. The CDR3: CATSDSGTFNYGYTF. The CDR3 nucleotides are TGTGCCACCAGTGATTCCGGGACATTTAACTATGGCTACACCTTC.

The rearrangement joins TRBV6-5 to TRBJ1-1; TRBD1 matches 7 bases. The CDR3 spans 14 residues. The V and J ends lost 3 bases and 7 bases, in that order; junction bases with no gene match: 8. Germline loops: CDR1 MNHEY, CDR2 SVGAGI. CDR3 residues: CASSYGEGASEAFF. As DNA, the CDR3 is TGTGCCAGCAGTTATGGAGAGGGGGCAAGTGAAGCTTTCTTT.

This clonotype was detected a few times. This chain uses TRBV5-1 with TRBJ2-3; D gene unclear. Germline loops: CDR1 SGHRS, CDR2 YFSETQ. V was trimmed by 4 bases and J by 2 bases, leaving 11 bases between them. The length of the CDR3 is 14 residues. DNA of the CDR3: TGCGCCAGCAGCGTTTGGGGTAACACAGATACGCAGTATTTT. It specifies CASSVWGNTDTQYF.

In its sample, this clonotype was seen a few times. V gene TRBV7-9 combines with J gene TRBJ1-4, with D uncertain. Trimming pared 5 bases from V and 8 bases from J, leaving 15 bases between. Germline V lookup: CDR1 SEHNR, CDR2 FQNEAQ (reference sequence). The CDR3 sequence is 14 residues long. In DNA form, the CDR3 reads TGTGCCAGCAGCCCCGGAGGCGTAGGGGAAAAACTGTTTTTT. Encoded protein: CASSPGGVGEKLFF.

This chain links TRBV29-1 with TRBJ1-1; D uncertain. The CDR3 runs to 10 residues. Between the trimmed V and J ends, which lost 1 base and 7 bases, there was a span of 4 bases. Germline V gene data show CDR1 as SQVTM and CDR2 as ANQGSEA. The CDR3, as DNA: TGCAGCGTTGAAGCAGGTGAAGCTTTCTTT. Translated: CSVEAGEAFF.

Turning to this clonotype: A read error is likely, as this CDR3 ends without the conserved phenylalanine or tryptophan. The chain uses TRBV7-6 and TRBJ2-1; D possibly corresponds to TRBD2 (5 bases). This CDR3 contains 17 residues. Germline loops: CDR1 SGHVS, CDR2 FNYEAQ. CDR3 loop: CASSLLGSTSLGNEQFL. Here the CDR3 DNA reads TGTGCAAGCAGCTTATTAGGGAGCACCTCCTTGGGGAATGAGCAGTTCTTA.

This clonotype was observed many times. The chain recombines TRBV7-8 with TRBJ1-1; the D gene is possibly TRBD1 (5 bases). Per the germline V gene, CDR1 is SGHVS and CDR2 is FQNEAQ. The CDR3 loop spans 16 amino acids. Trimming cost V 0 bases and J 4 bases, with 15 bases left between them. The CDR3 protein is CASSLAQGAVGTEAFF. Written as DNA, the CDR3 is TGTGCCAGCAGCTTAGCGCAGGGCGCGGTGGGCACTGAAGCTTTCTTT. Filled out from reference TRBV7-8 and TRBJ1-1, the complete variable domain reads GAGVSQSPRYKVAKRGQDVALRCDPISGHVSLFWYQQALGQGPEFLTYFQNEAQLDKSGLPSDRFFAERPEGSVSTLKIQRTQQEDSAVYLCASSLAQGAVGTEAFFGQGTRLTVV.

Only a few counts were recorded for this clonotype. The chain combines TRBV5-1 with TRBJ2-1, with TRBD2 matching 11 bases. The germline V gene has CDR1 SGHRS and CDR2 YFSETQ. V lost 7 bases to trimming and J lost 7 bases; unmatched junction nucleotides: 10. The CDR3 sequence is 15 residues long. The CDR3 nucleotides are TGCGCCAGCTGCCCCGGACTAGCGGGTAGGAATGAGCAGTTCTTC. This gives the protein CASCPGLAGRNEQFF.

The rearrangement joins TRBV6-6 to TRBJ1-2; D ambiguous. This CDR3 is built from 15 residues. V lost 0 bases and J lost 4, with 12 bases in between. The germline V gene has CDR1 MNHNY and CDR2 SVGAGI (reference sequence). The CDR3 region has the DNA TGTGCCAGCAGTTACTCGCCCAGGAGCAGCTATGGCTACACCTTC. It is translated as CASSYSPRSSYGYTF.

The table lists this clonotype with a few counts. The chain carries TRBV28 and TRBJ2-1; TRBD2 matches at 7 bases. This CDR3 is built from 14 residues. Germline CDR1 and CDR2: MDHEN and SYDVKM. V was clipped by 5 bases and J by 4 bases; unmatched bases: 5. The DNA of the CDR3 is TGTGCCAGCAGTGACCCCGGGGGGTACAATGAGCAGTTCTTC. It codes for CASSDPGGYNEQFF.

This clonotype was counted many times. This chain joins TRBV12-5 and TRBJ2-1, with TRBD2 matching 9 bases. The CDR3 extends over 16 amino acids. The germline CDR1 and CDR2 sequences are LGHNT and FRNRAP. J lost 7 bases, V lost 0 bases, and 7 bases had no gene match. DNA for the CDR3: TGTGCTAGTGGTTTGGTGGTGGAAAGCGGGAGGAATGAGCAGTTCTTC. The encoded protein is CASGLVVESGRNEQFF.

Worth noting for this clonotype: A read error is possible here, since a much larger clone lies one base away. V usage is TRBV7-9 and J usage is TRBJ2-3; D is undetermined. Germline CDR1 is SEHNR and CDR2 is FQNEAQ (reference sequence). This CDR3 is built from 13 residues. With 3 bases removed from V and 4 bases from J, the gap between germline ends came to 8 bases. The chain's CDR3 is CASSFERSDTQYF. The DNA of the CDR3 is TGTGCCAGCAGCTTCGAAAGGTCAGATACGCAGTATTTT.

The chain has TRBV14 and TRBJ2-1; D call uncertain. The CDR3 spans 16 residues. Germline assignment: CDR1 SGHDN and CDR2 FVKESK. Trimming stripped 4 bases from V and 0 bases from J, with 13 bases between. The CDR3 here is CASSRGKASSYNEQFF. Here the CDR3 DNA reads TGTGCCAGCAGCCGAGGCAAGGCCTCCTCCTACAATGAGCAGTTCTTC.

The chain links TRBV24-1 to TRBJ1-2; TRBD1 matches 8 bases. The CDR3 extends over 13 amino acids. After removal of 6 bases from V and 7 bases from J, the junction contained 6 bases not matched to a gene. Germline CDR1 and CDR2: KGHDR and SFDVKD. The DNA of the CDR3 is TGTGCCACCAGTCAAGACAGGGGCGCTGGCTACACCTTC. It codes for CATSQDRGAGYTF.

This clonotype was seen only a few times. V is TRBV11-2 and J is TRBJ1-1; no reliable D call. The CDR3 runs to 18 residues. V dropped 2 bases and J dropped 1 base, with 20 bases sitting between them. The germline gives CDR1 SGHAT, CDR2 FQNNGV. The DNA of the CDR3 is TGTGCCAGCAGCTTATTCCCAAAGAGCGGAAAAAAGAACACTGAAGCTTTCTTT. Protein product: CASSLFPKSGKKNTEAFF. The full variable domain, with the rest looked up from reference TRBV11-2 and TRBJ1-1, is EAGVAQSPRYKIIEKRQSVAFWCNPISGHATLYWYQQILGQGPKLLIQFQNNGVVDDSQLPKDRFSAERLKGVDSTLKIQPAKLEDSAVYLCASSLFPKSGKKNTEAFFGQGTRLTVV.

Details on this clonotype: This CDR3 is missing its conserved last phenylalanine or tryptophan, likely due to a read error. The V and J genes are TRBV7-8 and TRBJ1-1; maybe TRBD1 (6 bases). The germline V and J ends were trimmed by 5 bases and 10 bases, with 26 bases remaining between them. The CDR3 has 16 residues. Germline V CDR1 and CDR2: SGHVS, FQNEAQ. The CDR3 sequence: CASSKRTESSGAVAFL. The CDR3, as DNA: TGTGCCAGCAGCAAACGGACAGAAAGCTCTGGGGCTGTAGCTTTCTTA.

This clonotype has at least ten counts. The V call is TRBV27, the J call TRBJ2-5, with D uncertain. V was cut by 2 bases and J by 2 bases, with 6 bases left in between. CDR1 is MNHEY, CDR2 SMNVEV, per germline (reference sequence). The CDR3 totals 13 residues. The CDR3 here is CASSLLGQETQYF. Written as DNA, the CDR3 is TGTGCCAGCAGTTTACTTGGACAAGAGACCCAGTACTTC.

This clonotype has ten or more counts. The genes are TRBV11-2 and TRBJ1-6; D remains unclear. Germline loops: CDR1 SGHAT, CDR2 FQNNGV. Trimming left V 2 bases short and J 6 bases short, with 11 bases between. This CDR3 contains 15 residues. The CDR3 protein is CASSLSSEPNSPLHF. The CDR3 DNA follows: TGTGCCAGCAGCTTATCCTCAGAGCCTAATTCACCCCTCCACTTT. The variable domain in full, completed from reference TRBV11-2 and TRBJ1-6, reads EAGVAQSPRYKIIEKRQSVAFWCNPISGHATLYWYQQILGQGPKLLIQFQNNGVVDDSQLPKDRFSAERLKGVDSTLKIQPAKLEDSAVYLCASSLSSEPNSPLHFGNGTRLTVT.

On this clonotype itself: The junction departs from germline at one end; a sequencing error may be responsible. The J gene is TRBJ2-7, the V gene TRBV7-8, with D perhaps TRBD1 (6 bases). Germline-derived CDR1 and CDR2 are SGHVS and FQNEAQ. CDR3 length equals 16 residues. The CDR3 spells CASSNSRDNHTYEQYF. The CDR3 DNA reads TGTGCAAGCAGCAACTCACGGGACAACCATACCTACGAGCAGTACTTC.

The chain couples TRBV7-9 to TRBJ1-4; TRBD1 matches 8 bases. Losses at the gene ends were 6 bases for V and 8 bases for J; bases not matched to a gene: 11. CDR3 size: 15 residues. Germline lookup yields CDR1 SEHNR and CDR2 FQNEAQ (reference sequence). The DNA of the CDR3 is TGTGCCAGCAGTAGCTCGCCAGGGGGCGACGAAAAACTGTTTTTT. Amino acids: CASSSSPGGDEKLFF.

This clonotype was recorded at least ten times. The rearrangement joins TRBV7-8 to TRBJ2-5; 9 nucleotides line up with TRBD1. CDR1 and CDR2 (germline): SGHVS, FQNEAQ. The CDR3 totals 14 residues. V lost 5 bases and J lost 2; bases outside the gene matches: 3. As DNA, the CDR3 is TGTGCCAGCAGCGGGACAGGGTCTCAAGAGACCCAGTACTTC. Its protein product is CASSGTGSQETQYF.

This clonotype was detected many times. The V call is TRBV7-9, the J call TRBJ1-2; D remains unclear. The V gene's germline CDR1 is SEHNR and CDR2 FQNEAQ (reference sequence). With 0 bases removed from V and 6 bases from J, the gap between germline ends came to 8 bases. The CDR3 has 13 residues. The CDR3 protein is CASSLAGNHGYTF. The CDR3 DNA is TGTGCCAGCAGCTTAGCAGGGAACCATGGCTACACCTTC.